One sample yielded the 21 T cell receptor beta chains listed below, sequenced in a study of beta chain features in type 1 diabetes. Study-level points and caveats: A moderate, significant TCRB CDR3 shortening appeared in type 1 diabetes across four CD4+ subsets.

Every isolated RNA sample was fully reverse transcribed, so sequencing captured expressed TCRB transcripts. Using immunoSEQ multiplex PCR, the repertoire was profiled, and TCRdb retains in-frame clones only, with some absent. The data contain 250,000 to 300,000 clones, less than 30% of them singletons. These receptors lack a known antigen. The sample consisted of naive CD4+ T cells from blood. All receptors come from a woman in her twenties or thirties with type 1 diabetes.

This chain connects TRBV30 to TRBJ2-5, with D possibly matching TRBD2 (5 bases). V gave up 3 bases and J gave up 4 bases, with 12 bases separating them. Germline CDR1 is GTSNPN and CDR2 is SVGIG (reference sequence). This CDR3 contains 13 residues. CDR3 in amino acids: CAWRPLAGETQYF. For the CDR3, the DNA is TGTGCCTGGAGGCCTCTGGCGGGAGAGACCCAGTACTTC.

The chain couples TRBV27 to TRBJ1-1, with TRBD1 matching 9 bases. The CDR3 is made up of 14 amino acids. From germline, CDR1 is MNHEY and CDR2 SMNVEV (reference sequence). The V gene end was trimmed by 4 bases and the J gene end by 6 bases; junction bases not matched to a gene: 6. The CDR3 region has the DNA TGTGCCAGCAGTTCGCCGGGACAGGGCGCTGAAGCTTTCTTT. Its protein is CASSSPGQGAEAFF.

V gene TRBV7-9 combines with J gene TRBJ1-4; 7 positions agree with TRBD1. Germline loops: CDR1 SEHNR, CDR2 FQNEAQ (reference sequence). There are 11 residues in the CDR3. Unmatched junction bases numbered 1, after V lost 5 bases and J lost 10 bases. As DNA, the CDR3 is TGTGCCAGCAGCAGACAGGGAAAACTGTTTTTT. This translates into CASSRQGKLFF.

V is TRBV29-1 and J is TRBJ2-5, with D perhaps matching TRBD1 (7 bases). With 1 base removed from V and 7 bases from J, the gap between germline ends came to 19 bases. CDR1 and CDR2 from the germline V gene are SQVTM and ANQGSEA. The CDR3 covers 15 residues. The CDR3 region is CSVEGAQGGGVTQYF. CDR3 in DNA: TGCAGCGTTGAAGGGGCCCAAGGGGGCGGGGTGACCCAGTACTTC.

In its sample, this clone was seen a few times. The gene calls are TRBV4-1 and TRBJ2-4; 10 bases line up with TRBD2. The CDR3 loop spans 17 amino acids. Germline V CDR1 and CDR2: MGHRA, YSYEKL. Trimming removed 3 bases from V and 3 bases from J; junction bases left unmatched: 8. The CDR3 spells CASSHPSGSYGKNIQYF. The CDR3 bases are TGCGCCAGCAGCCATCCTAGCGGGAGCTATGGCAAAAACATTCAGTACTTC.

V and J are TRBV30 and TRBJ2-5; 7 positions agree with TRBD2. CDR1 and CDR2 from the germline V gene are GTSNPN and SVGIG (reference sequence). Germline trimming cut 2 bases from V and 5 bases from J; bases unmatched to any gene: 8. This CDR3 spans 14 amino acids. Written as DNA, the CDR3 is TGTGCCTGGAGTCTGGGAGGGCCAGGGGAGACCCAGTACTTC. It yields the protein CAWSLGGPGETQYF.

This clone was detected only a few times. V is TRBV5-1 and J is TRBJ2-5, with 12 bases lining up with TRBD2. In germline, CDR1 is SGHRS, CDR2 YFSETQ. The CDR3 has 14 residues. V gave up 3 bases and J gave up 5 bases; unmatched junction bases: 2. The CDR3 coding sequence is TGCGCCAGCAGCTATGGGACTAGCGGGGAGACCCAGTACTTC. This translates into CASSYGTSGETQYF.

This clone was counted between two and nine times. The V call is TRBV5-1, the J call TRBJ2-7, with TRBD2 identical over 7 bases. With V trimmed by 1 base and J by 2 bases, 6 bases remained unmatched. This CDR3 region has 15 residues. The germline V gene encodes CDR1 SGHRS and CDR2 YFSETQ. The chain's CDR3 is CASSLLASGAYEQYF. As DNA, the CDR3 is TGCGCCAGCAGCTTGTTGGCCAGCGGGGCCTACGAGCAGTACTTC. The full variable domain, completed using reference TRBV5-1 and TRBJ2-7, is KAGVTQTPRYLIKTRGQQVTLSCSPISGHRSVSWYQQTPGQGLQFLFEYFSETQRNKGNFPGRFSGRQFSNSRSEMNVSTLELGDSALYLCASSLLASGAYEQYFGPGTRLTVT.

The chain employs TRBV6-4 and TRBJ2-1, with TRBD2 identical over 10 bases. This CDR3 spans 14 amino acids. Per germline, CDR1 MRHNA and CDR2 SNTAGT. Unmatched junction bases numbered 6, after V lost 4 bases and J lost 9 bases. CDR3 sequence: CASSGLAGVGEQFF. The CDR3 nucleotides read TGTGCCAGCAGTGGGCTAGCGGGAGTGGGTGAGCAGTTCTTC.

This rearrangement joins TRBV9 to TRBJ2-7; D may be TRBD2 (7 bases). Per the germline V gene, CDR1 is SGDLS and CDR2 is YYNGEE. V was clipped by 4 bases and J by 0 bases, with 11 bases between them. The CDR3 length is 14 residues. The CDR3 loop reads CASSPGGSSYEQYF. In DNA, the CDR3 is TGTGCCAGCAGCCCGGGGGGCTCCTCCTACGAGCAGTACTTC.

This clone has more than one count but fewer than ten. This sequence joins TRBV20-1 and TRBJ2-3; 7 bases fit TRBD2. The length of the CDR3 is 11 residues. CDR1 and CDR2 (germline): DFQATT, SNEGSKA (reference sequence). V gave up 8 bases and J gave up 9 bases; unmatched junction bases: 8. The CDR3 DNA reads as TGCAGTCCGAAACTAGCGCTCACGCAGTATTTT. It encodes CSPKLALTQYF.

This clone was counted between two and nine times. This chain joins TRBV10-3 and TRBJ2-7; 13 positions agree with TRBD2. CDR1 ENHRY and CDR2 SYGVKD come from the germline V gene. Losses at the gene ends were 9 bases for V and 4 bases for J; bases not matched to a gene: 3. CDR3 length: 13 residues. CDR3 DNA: TGTGCCATACTAGCGGGAGGGCCGTACGAGCAGTACTTC. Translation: CAILAGGPYEQYF.

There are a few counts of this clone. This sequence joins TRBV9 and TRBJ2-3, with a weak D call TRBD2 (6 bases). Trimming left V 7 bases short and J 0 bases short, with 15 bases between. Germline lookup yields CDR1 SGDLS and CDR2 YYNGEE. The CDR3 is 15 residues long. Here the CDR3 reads CASARSGSSTDTQYF. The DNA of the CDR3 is TGTGCCAGCGCCCGAAGCGGGTCTAGCACAGATACGCAGTATTTT. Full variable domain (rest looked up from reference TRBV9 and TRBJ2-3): DSGVTQTPKHLITATGQRVTLRCSPRSGDLSVYWYQQSLDQGLQFLIQYYNGEERAKGNILERFSAQQFPDLHSELNLSSLELGDSALYFCASARSGSSTDTQYFGPGTRLTVL.

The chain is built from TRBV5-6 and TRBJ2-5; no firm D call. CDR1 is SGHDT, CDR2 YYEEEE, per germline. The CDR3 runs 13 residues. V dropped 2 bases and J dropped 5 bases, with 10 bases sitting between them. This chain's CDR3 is CASSFGSRETQYF. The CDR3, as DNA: TGTGCCAGCAGCTTTGGGTCTAGGGAGACCCAGTACTTC.

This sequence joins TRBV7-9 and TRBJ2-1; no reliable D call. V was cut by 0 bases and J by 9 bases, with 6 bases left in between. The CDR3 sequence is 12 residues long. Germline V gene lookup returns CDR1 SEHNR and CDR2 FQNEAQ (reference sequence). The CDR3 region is CASSLAYSEQFF. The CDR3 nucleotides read TGTGCCAGCAGCTTAGCTTATAGTGAGCAGTTCTTC.

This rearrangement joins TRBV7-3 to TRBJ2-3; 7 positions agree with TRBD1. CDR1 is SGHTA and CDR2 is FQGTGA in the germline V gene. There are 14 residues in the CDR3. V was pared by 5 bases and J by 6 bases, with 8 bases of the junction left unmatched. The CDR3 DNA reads TGTGCCAGCAGCCAAGATACAGGGGCGGATACGCAGTATTTT. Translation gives CASSQDTGADTQYF.

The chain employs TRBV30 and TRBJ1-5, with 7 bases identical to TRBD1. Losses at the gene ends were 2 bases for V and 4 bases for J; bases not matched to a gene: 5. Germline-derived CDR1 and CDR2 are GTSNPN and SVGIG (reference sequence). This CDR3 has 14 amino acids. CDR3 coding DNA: TGTGCCTGGAGTCATCTGACAGGGAATCAGCCCCAGCATTTT. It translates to CAWSHLTGNQPQHF.

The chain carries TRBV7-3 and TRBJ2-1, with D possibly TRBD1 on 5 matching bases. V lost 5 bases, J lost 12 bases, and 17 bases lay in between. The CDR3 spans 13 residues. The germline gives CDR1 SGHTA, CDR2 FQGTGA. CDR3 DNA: TGTGCCAGCAGCCCCCGACAGTCCAAGGTGCAGTTCTTC. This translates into CASSPRQSKVQFF.

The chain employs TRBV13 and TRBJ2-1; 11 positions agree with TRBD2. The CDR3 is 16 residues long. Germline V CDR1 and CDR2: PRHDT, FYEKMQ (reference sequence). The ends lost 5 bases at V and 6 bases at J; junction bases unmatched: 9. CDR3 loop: CASSPVTSGSVNEQFF. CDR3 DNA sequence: TGTGCCAGCAGCCCGGTTACTAGCGGGAGCGTCAATGAGCAGTTCTTC.

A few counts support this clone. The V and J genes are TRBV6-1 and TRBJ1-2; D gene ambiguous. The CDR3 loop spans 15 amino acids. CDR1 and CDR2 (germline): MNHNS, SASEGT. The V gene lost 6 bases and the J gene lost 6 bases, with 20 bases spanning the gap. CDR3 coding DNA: TGTGCCAGCAGGTCGGATCTGCGGGTGGGCCATGGCTACACCTTC. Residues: CASRSDLRVGHGYTF.

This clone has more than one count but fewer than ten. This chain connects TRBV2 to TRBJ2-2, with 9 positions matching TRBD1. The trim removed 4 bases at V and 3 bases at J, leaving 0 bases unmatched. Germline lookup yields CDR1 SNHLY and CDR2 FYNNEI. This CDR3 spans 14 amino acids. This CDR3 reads CASSGTGDTGELFF. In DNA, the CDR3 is TGTGCCAGCAGTGGGACAGGGGACACCGGGGAGCTGTTTTTT.